This passage covers 16 T cell receptor beta chains from one sample sequenced in a study of T-cell reconstitution after alpha-beta-depleted transplantation in children. TCRbeta library construction was performed incorporating unique molecular identifiers. TCRdb passed the PCR reads through MiXCR, listing each CDR3 protein once. The profile shows a few hundred thousand distinct CDR3 sequences, 11% of them singletons. The specimen was peripheral blood, collected 180 days after TCRalphabeta/CD19-depleted stem cell transplant. The origin of the receptors is a male patient between 2 and 10 years old who had a stem cell transplant for chronic granulomatous disease, so the T cells may come from the graft donor.

This clonotype was recorded many times. CDR3 region: CASSLRDSSYEQYF. The CDR3 coding sequence is TGTGCCAGCAGCTTAAGGGACAGCTCCTACGAGCAGTACTTC. V and J are TRBV7-8 and TRBJ2-7, with 7 positions matching TRBD1. The length of the CDR3 is 14 residues. The V and J ends lost 2 bases and 0 bases, in that order; junction bases with no gene match: 1. Germline values: CDR1 SGHVS, CDR2 FQNEAQ.

This clonotype was detected many times. The genes are TRBV15 and TRBJ1-6; D is undetermined. The CDR3 totals 12 residues. V gave up 5 bases and J gave up 5 bases, with 4 bases separating them. The V gene's germline CDR1 is LNHNV and CDR2 YYDKDF (reference sequence). The CDR3 DNA reads as TGTGCCACCAGCGGGAATAATTCACCCCTCCACTTT. Residues: CATSGNNSPLHF. Supplemented by reference TRBV15 and TRBJ1-6, the full variable domain reads DAMVIQNPRYQVTQFGKPVTLSCSQTLNHNVMYWYQQKSSQAPKLLFHYYDKDFNNEADTPDNFQSRRPNTSFCFLDIRSPGLGDTAMYLCATSGNNSPLHFGNGTRLTVT.

Many counts were recorded for this clonotype. The CDR3 DNA is TGTGCCAGCAGTTACTCGAGTGGGCTACCTCCCACAGATACGCAGTATTTT. As protein: CASSYSSGLPPTDTQYF. This chain connects TRBV6-5 to TRBJ2-3; D is unclear. Per the germline V gene, CDR1 is MNHEY and CDR2 is SVGAGI. The V and J ends lost 0 bases and 2 bases respectively, with 15 bases between them. CDR3 length: 17 amino acids.

This clonotype was seen ten or more times. This chain joins TRBV7-6 and TRBJ2-5, with D unclear. The CDR3 runs to 14 residues. CDR1 SGHVS and CDR2 FNYEAQ come from the germline V gene. The germline V and J ends were trimmed by 7 bases and 1 base, with 13 bases remaining between them. CDR3 residues: CASILGNSQETQYF. CDR3 sequence (DNA): TGTGCCAGCATCCTGGGGAACAGCCAAGAGACCCAGTACTTC. Variable domain in full (rest from reference TRBV7-6 and TRBJ2-5): GAGVSQSPRYKVTKRGQDVALRCDPISGHVSLYWYRQALGQGPEFLTYFNYEAQQDKSGLPNDRFSAERPEGSISTLTIQRTEQRDSAMYRCASILGNSQETQYFGPGTRLLVL.

This clonotype was counted only a few times. V and J are TRBV11-2 and TRBJ1-3; tentative D call: TRBD1 (5 bases). The V end lost 5 bases, the J end lost 0 bases, and 14 bases lay between the germline ends. This CDR3 has 16 amino acids. The germline CDR1 and CDR2 sequences are SGHAT and FQNNGV. The CDR3 is CASSKGLKSSGNTIYF. The CDR3 nucleotides are TGTGCCAGCAGCAAGGGACTTAAGAGCTCTGGAAACACCATATATTTT.

At least ten counts were recorded for this clonotype. The genes are TRBV28 and TRBJ2-7; 7 bases agree with TRBD2. CDR1 is MDHEN and CDR2 is SYDVKM in the germline V gene. The V and J ends lost 3 bases and 1 base, in that order; junction bases with no gene match: 3. CDR3 length equals 14 residues. The chain's CDR3 is CASSFLRGSYEQYF. The CDR3 DNA reads as TGTGCCAGCAGTTTTTTGCGGGGGTCCTACGAGCAGTACTTC.

Ten or more counts support this clonotype. This chain connects TRBV28 to TRBJ2-3, with TRBD2 as a possible D gene (6 bases). Germline V lookup: CDR1 MDHEN, CDR2 SYDVKM. V dropped 3 bases and J dropped 6 bases, with 13 bases sitting between them. The CDR3 runs 14 residues. CDR3 bases: TGTGCCAGCAGTTTGATACTAGCCGGGGATACGCAGTATTTT. The encoded protein is CASSLILAGDTQYF.

This clonotype has a count of ten or more. V usage is TRBV11-2 and J usage is TRBJ2-4; TRBD2 is a possible D gene (5 bases). Trimming shortened V by 1 base and J by 0 bases, and 10 bases separated the two germline ends. Germline V lookup: CDR1 SGHAT, CDR2 FQNNGV. The CDR3 is made up of 16 amino acids. The CDR3: CASSLALDLAKNIQYF. DNA of the CDR3: TGTGCCAGCAGCTTAGCCCTGGACTTAGCCAAAAACATTCAGTACTTC.

This clonotype was counted ten times or more. V gene TRBV28 combines with J gene TRBJ2-5; D may be TRBD2 (5 bases). CDR3 length: 15 residues. Germline CDR1 MDHEN, CDR2 SYDVKM. The ends were cut back, 6 bases at V and 5 bases at J, with 19 bases in the middle. The CDR3 spells CASRDLAFSPETQYF. The CDR3 bases are TGTGCCAGCAGAGACCTAGCTTTTTCGCCGGAGACCCAGTACTTC.

This clonotype has a count of ten or more. The J gene is TRBJ2-2, the V gene TRBV6-5; 7 bases map to TRBD1. V shed 1 base and J 7 bases; nucleotides not matched to a gene: 9. The V gene's germline CDR1 is MNHEY and CDR2 SVGAGI. This CDR3 is built from 16 residues. CDR3 protein: CASSYYTINRGGELFF. The DNA of the CDR3 is TGTGCCAGCAGTTACTACACAATAAACAGGGGCGGGGAGCTGTTTTTT.

This clonotype has ten or more counts. The chain links TRBV10-3 to TRBJ2-4, with 8 bases identical to TRBD1. Germline CDR1 reads ENHRY; CDR2 reads SYGVKD. The CDR3 spans 15 residues. With 5 bases clipped from V and 2 bases from J, the junction kept 5 bases outside the gene matches. The CDR3 loop reads CAISPRGPPKNIQYF. CDR3 nucleotides: TGTGCCATCAGTCCCAGGGGGCCGCCCAAAAACATTCAGTACTTC.

This clonotype was observed a few times. The chain joins TRBV12-5 to TRBJ2-5; D remains unclear. Germline CDR1 is LGHNT and CDR2 is FRNRAP. The CDR3 sequence is 14 residues long. V lost 0 bases and J lost 5, with 10 bases in between. CDR3 loop: CASGLVGGLETQYF. CDR3 nucleotides: TGTGCTAGTGGTTTGGTAGGTGGGCTGGAGACCCAGTACTTC.

This clonotype was counted at least ten times. The J gene is TRBJ2-2, the V gene TRBV4-2, with 9 bases identical to TRBD1. Germline trimming cut 4 bases from V and 0 bases from J; bases unmatched to any gene: 9. The germline gives CDR1 LGHNA, CDR2 YNFKEQ. The CDR3 consists of 18 residues. As DNA, the CDR3 is TGTGCCAGCAGCCCCGGGACAGGGCGACAGTCGAACACCGGGGAGCTGTTTTTT. Amino acids: CASSPGTGRQSNTGELFF.

This clonotype was recorded at least ten times. The chain recombines TRBV12-3 or TRBV12-4 with TRBJ2-7; TRBD1 matches 9 bases. The CDR3 runs to 13 residues. The J segment lost 10 bases and the V segment lost 7 bases, leaving 11 bases of the junction unmatched. In nucleotides, the CDR3 is TGTGCCAGCACCGGACAGGGGATTCGAGAACAGTACTTC. It yields the protein CASTGQGIREQYF.

The chain carries TRBV5-4 and TRBJ2-5; the match to TRBD2 covers 16 bases. Germline lookup yields CDR1 SGHNT and CDR2 YYREEE (reference sequence). The trim removed 4 bases at V and 7 bases at J, leaving 7 bases unmatched. The CDR3 is made up of 16 amino acids. The CDR3: CASSRGLAGGQTTQYF. In nucleotides, the CDR3 is TGTGCCAGCAGCCGGGGACTAGCGGGGGGGCAGACGACCCAGTACTTC.

The CDR3 loop reads CATSRQGTDFYTQYF. In DNA form, the CDR3 reads TGTGCCACCAGCCGGCAGGGAACCGACTTTTATACGCAGTATTTT. V usage is TRBV15 and J usage is TRBJ2-3; a possible D gene is TRBD1 (5 bases). CDR3 size: 15 residues. V was clipped by 5 bases and J by 7 bases, with 19 bases between them. Germline V gene lookup returns CDR1 LNHNV and CDR2 YYDKDF (reference sequence).